These 5 T cell receptor beta chains share one sample of origin, sequenced in a study. MiXCR, run by TCRdb on the 5' RACE reads, gives a single entry per CDR3 protein. The data hold roughly 320 distinct CDR3 sequences, with 4.5% to 6% observed a single time. The sample comprised effector memory T cells from blood PBMCs. The subset denotes: effector memory CD4+ T cells. These receptors all stem from a male donor with HIV.

This clonotype was found a few times. V gene TRBV19 combines with J gene TRBJ1-2, with 9 positions matching TRBD1. CDR1 is LNHDA and CDR2 is SQIVND in the germline V gene (reference sequence). The CDR3 is 14 amino acids. V shed 7 bases and J 3 bases; nucleotides not matched to a gene: 6. In DNA, the CDR3 is TGTGCCAGTACCCCGGGACAGGGCGACTATGGCTACACCTTC. It translates to CASTPGQGDYGYTF.

This clonotype is termed large. J is TRBJ2-3 and V is TRBV11-3; D is undetermined. This CDR3 is 12 amino acids long. Trimming cost V 6 bases and J 6 bases, with 10 bases left between them. CDR1 is SGHNT, CDR2 YENEEA, per germline. CDR3 sequence (DNA): TGTGCCAGCAGGGCAGAAGTGGATACGCAGTATTTT. It specifies CASRAEVDTQYF.

This clonotype occurred a few times. The V and J genes are TRBV5-1 and TRBJ2-5; no firm D call. This CDR3 comprises 13 residues. In germline, CDR1 is SGHRS, CDR2 YFSETQ. Trimming removed 4 bases at V and 2 bases at J, with 9 bases between. The CDR3 here is CASSLPSQETQYF. The DNA of the CDR3 is TGCGCCAGCAGCCTACCCAGTCAAGAGACCCAGTACTTC. Looking up the rest from reference TRBV5-1 and TRBJ2-5 gives the full variable domain: KAGVTQTPRYLIKTRGQQVTLSCSPISGHRSVSWYQQTPGQGLQFLFEYFSETQRNKGNFPGRFSGRQFSNSRSEMNVSTLELGDSALYLCASSLPSQETQYFGPGTRLLVL.

This clonotype is hyperexpanded within its sample. The chain employs TRBV7-6 and TRBJ2-6, with TRBD2 matching over 10 bases. Looked up from germline, CDR1 is SGHVS and CDR2 is FNYEAQ. Losses at the gene ends were 5 bases for V and 0 bases for J; bases not matched to a gene: 4. CDR3 length equals 17 residues. The DNA for the CDR3 is TGTGCCAGCAGCCGCCTAGCGGGGGACTCTGGGGCCAACGTCCTGACTTTC. Protein sequence: CASSRLAGDSGANVLTF.

By share, this clonotype counts as medium-sized (0.01 to 0.1%). The J gene is TRBJ2-5, the V gene TRBV4-1; D may correspond to TRBD1 or TRBD2 (6 bases each). Trimming stripped 0 bases from V and 1 base from J, with 21 bases between. Germline CDR1 is MGHRA and CDR2 is YSYEKL. The CDR3 length is 19 residues. CDR3 protein: CASSQERGTGTSGQETQYF. As DNA, the CDR3 is TGCGCCAGCAGCCAAGAGAGGGGGACCGGGACTTCGGGCCAAGAGACCCAGTACTTC.